This TCR beta chain was identified in a study of shared clonotypes between healthy human individuals. Findings of the study overall: Investigators collected only blood, and repertoires in tissues likely differ. Genetic and exposure-history diversity was limited by the small donor number.

The CDR3 spans 14 residues. Germline trimming cut 5 bases from V and 3 bases from J; bases unmatched to any gene: 4. The germline V gene encodes CDR1 LNHDA and CDR2 SQIVND (reference sequence). Original analysis: ImmunoSEQ supplied junction-only sequences lacking quality scores, so filtering was different. Clones were read by immunoSEQ multiplex PCR, and TCRdb kept only the in-frame ones, dropping some. The DNA gave D and trimming, while V, J and clone size come from that table. The sample records some 300,000 clones, about 70% being singletons. On this clone itself: No antigen is known for it.

The source material was memory CD4+ T cells sorted from blood. Subset defined: CD45RA-negative fraction. The J gene is TRBJ1-5, the V gene TRBV19; 7 positions agree with TRBD1. The TCR sequence derives from a man aged 30-40 years in good health. Here the CDR3 reads CASSDGQVNQPQHF. The CDR3 DNA follows: TGTGCCAGTAGTGACGGACAGGTCAATCAGCCCCAGCATTTT.